This entry features one T cell receptor beta chain sequence. Assay: immunoSEQ multiplex PCR; the TCRdb copy retains only in-frame clones and omits some. The sample includes roughly 230,000 clones, roughly 80% seen only once; the top ten take 4% to 5.5%. The data were taken from a study of blood T cell repertoires in COVID-19. Looking at the study overall: Samples representing acute and convalescent COVID-19 were sourced from the United States, Italy and Spain.

The sample taken for sequencing was peripheral blood. This sequence originates from a man over 45 with active or convalescent COVID-19.

CDR3 residues: CASRGDRTNTGELFF. CDR3 sequence (DNA): TGTGCCAGCAGAGGGGACAGGACGAACACCGGGGAGCTGTTTTTT. The chain recombines TRBV2 with TRBJ2-2, with TRBD1 matching over 8 bases. The germline CDR1 and CDR2 sequences are SNHLY and FYNNEI. This CDR3 comprises 15 residues. After removal of 6 bases from V and 0 bases from J, the junction contained 3 bases not matched to a gene.